One and the same sample provided the 21 T cell receptor beta chains below, sequenced in a study of CD8+CD57+ T cells in acquired aplastic anemia. Those patients picked for sequencing had displayed CD8+CD57+ cell expansion on flow cytometry. Genomic DNA templated the TCR beta VDJ and CDR3 profiling. Using its own MiXCR run on the reads, TCRdb lists one record per CDR3 protein. This repertoire shows about 270,000 distinct CDR3 sequences, approximately 86% found once; its top ten account for 42%. Sequenced: sorted CD4+, CD8+, or CD8+CD57+ T cells (not recorded which) from PBMCs. The source is a human donor with aplastic anemia.

This clonotype was recorded a few times. The rearrangement uses TRBV20-1 and TRBJ1-2; D remains ambiguous. This CDR3 region has 14 residues. Germline V CDR1 and CDR2: DFQATT, SNEGSKA (reference sequence). Between the trimmed V and J ends, which lost 0 bases and 5 bases, there was a span of 13 bases. Here the CDR3 reads CSARDRDKGYGYTF. In nucleotides, the CDR3 is TGCAGTGCTAGAGACAGAGACAAGGGATATGGCTACACCTTC.

Turning to this clonotype: Since the CDR3 does not end with the conserved phenylalanine or tryptophan, this likely comes from a read error. No DNA is shown, since the ends of the CDR3 on it are uncertain; the CDR3 is the one TCRdb lists. The chain combines TRBV7-8 with TRBJ2-3; no DNA check was done on the table's D call, TRBD2. The CDR3 comprises 13 residues, both ends counted. Per the germline V gene, CDR1 is SGHVS and CDR2 is FQNEAQ. CDR3 amino acids: CASSLAGGPAKQY.

The J gene is TRBJ1-1, the V gene TRBV20-1, with D perhaps TRBD1 (5 bases). CDR3 length: 15 amino acids. Trimming stripped 6 bases from V and 3 bases from J, with 20 bases between. Germline CDR1 reads DFQATT; CDR2 reads SNEGSKA (reference sequence). The CDR3 sequence: CSARSWGRGHTEAFF. DNA for the CDR3: TGCAGTGCCAGAAGTTGGGGACGCGGGCACACTGAAGCTTTCTTT.

V and J are TRBV2 and TRBJ2-3, with D perhaps matching TRBD2 (6 bases). The CDR3 length is 14 residues. Trimming stripped 5 bases from V and 15 bases from J, with 24 bases between. Germline assignment: CDR1 SNHLY and CDR2 FYNNEI. CDR3 sequence: CASSYGGSHEQFYF. The CDR3 DNA reads as TGTGCCAGCAGTTATGGGGGGAGTCATGAGCAGTTCTATTTT.

The rearrangement links TRBV20-1 to TRBJ2-1; D uncertain. The CDR3 consists of 15 residues. The germline V and J ends were trimmed by 6 bases and 5 bases, with 20 bases remaining between them. Germline CDR1 DFQATT, CDR2 SNEGSKA (reference sequence). The CDR3 protein is CSASSLGRKNNEQFF. In DNA form, the CDR3 reads TGCAGTGCCAGTAGTCTAGGACGCAAGAACAATGAGCAGTTCTTC.

On this clonotype: This CDR3 is missing its conserved last phenylalanine or tryptophan, likely due to a read error. No DNA is shown, since the ends of the CDR3 on it are uncertain; the CDR3 is the one TCRdb lists. The J gene is TRBJ1-1, the V gene TRBV2. Germline lookup yields CDR1 SNHLY and CDR2 FYNNEI. The CDR3 adds up to 15 amino acids, both ends counted. CDR3 sequence: CASGYDLTETHEFFL.

The V call is TRBV14, the J call TRBJ1-6; the D gene is possibly TRBD1 (5 bases). The CDR3 spans 15 residues. Germline assignment: CDR1 SGHDN and CDR2 FVKESK. The V end was cut by 1 base, the J end by 11 bases, with 15 bases between. The CDR3 sequence is CASSQGGGVGTPLHF. The CDR3 DNA follows: TGTGCCAGCAGCCAAGGGGGGGGGGTTGGAACACCCCTCCACTTT.

The gene calls are TRBV7-2 and TRBJ1-6; D may be TRBD1 (5 bases). Trimming removed 3 bases from V and 15 bases from J, with 24 bases in between. CDR1 is SGHTA and CDR2 is FQGNSA in the germline V gene. The CDR3 runs to 16 residues. As DNA, the CDR3 is TGTGCCAGCAGCTTGGAGAGGGGCGGGCACGTATATGGCCTCCACTTT. It specifies CASSLERGGHVYGLHF.

This clonotype was seen only once. No conserved phenylalanine or tryptophan ends this CDR3, so it is likely a read error. The DNA is left out, because the CDR3 cannot be placed on it with certainty; the CDR3 is given as TCRdb lists it. The V call is TRBV7-9, the J call TRBJ1-2. Looked up from germline, CDR1 is SEHNR and CDR2 is FQNEAQ (reference sequence). The CDR3 is 13 amino acids long, termini counted. Here the CDR3 reads CASSLLRSGGSDE.

Concerning this clonotype: The CDR3 carries no conserved terminal phenylalanine or tryptophan, so it likely arises from a read error. No DNA is shown, since the ends of the CDR3 on it are uncertain; the CDR3 is the one TCRdb lists. V gene TRBV7-9 combines with J gene TRBJ2-3; the tabulated D call, TRBD2, remains unverified against the DNA. The germline gives CDR1 SEHNR, CDR2 FQNEAQ (reference sequence). The CDR3 has 13 residues if both end residues are counted. CDR3 in amino acids: CASNLVPAELFFV.

The chain has TRBV11-3 and TRBJ2-7, with 7 bases fitting TRBD1. This CDR3 comprises 18 residues. From germline, CDR1 is SGHNT and CDR2 YENEEA. Trimming took 3 bases from V and 1 from J; bases not matched to a gene: 15. CDR3 DNA: TGTGCCAGCAGCTTTCATGCACAAGGGACAGCCCTTTCCTACGAGCAGTACGTC. Protein product: CASSFHAQGTALSYEQYV.

In its sample, this clonotype was seen a few times. This chain uses TRBV29-1 with TRBJ1-2; no firm D call. The V and J ends lost 8 bases and 8 bases respectively, with 18 bases between them. The CDR3 is made up of 12 amino acids. Germline loops: CDR1 SQVTM, CDR2 ANQGSEA. CDR3 bases: TGCAGCTCTTCGAGAACGACTGGAGGCTACACCTTC. Translation gives CSSSRTTGGYTF. Drawing the rest from reference TRBV29-1 and TRBJ1-2, the complete variable domain is SAVISQKPSRDICQRGTSLTIQCQVDSQVTMMFWYRQQPGQSLTLIATANQGSEATYESGFVIDKFPISRPNLTFSTLTVSNMSPEDSSIYLCSSSRTTGGYTFGSGTRLTVV.

This clonotype is a singleton in its sample. No conserved phenylalanine or tryptophan ends this CDR3, so it is likely a read error. No DNA is shown, since the ends of the CDR3 on it are uncertain; the CDR3 is the one TCRdb lists. The V call is TRBV7-9, the J call TRBJ1-2. The CDR3 sequence runs 13 residues, both termini included. CDR1 and CDR2 from the germline V gene are SEHNR and FQNEAQ (reference sequence). This CDR3 reads CASSYQTSGGCDE.

Comments on this clonotype: A much larger clone differs by one base, so this may be a read error. The J gene is TRBJ2-5, the V gene TRBV18; 7 nucleotides line up with TRBD2. The CDR3 has 17 residues. Germline values: CDR1 KGHSH, CDR2 LQKENI. V lost 3 bases, J lost 1 base, and 11 bases stayed unmatched. The CDR3 region is CASSPGEGSPPQETQYF. The DNA of the CDR3 is TGTGCCAGCTCACCCGGGGAGGGTAGTCCCCCCCAAGAGACCCAGTACTTC.

The chain is built from TRBV20-1 and TRBJ2-1, with 9 bases fitting TRBD1. There are 16 residues in the CDR3. Germline values: CDR1 DFQATT, CDR2 SNEGSKA (reference sequence). Germline trimming cut 1 base from V and 7 bases from J; bases unmatched to any gene: 11. This chain's CDR3 is CSARVQDRGLSNEQFF. CDR3 nucleotides: TGCAGTGCTAGAGTACAGGACAGGGGATTGTCGAATGAGCAGTTCTTC.

Worth noting for this clonotype: The CDR3 does not close with the conserved phenylalanine or tryptophan, likely indicating a read error. No DNA is shown, since the ends of the CDR3 on it are uncertain; the CDR3 is the one TCRdb lists. The gene calls are TRBV15 and TRBJ2-1; TRBD2 reflects the table's D call only, with no check against the DNA. The CDR3 adds up to 18 amino acids, both ends counted. From germline, CDR1 is LNHNV and CDR2 YYDKDF (reference sequence). The CDR3 spells CATSRGSGQETQYFGPGT.

In DNA, the CDR3 is TGTGCCAGCAGTGGAGGCGGCGAGCAAGAGACCCAGTACTTC. Amino acids: CASSGGGEQETQYF. The V call is TRBV2, the J call TRBJ2-5; D gene ambiguous. The CDR3 covers 14 residues. Germline values: CDR1 SNHLY, CDR2 FYNNEI. Trimming pared 4 bases from V and 2 bases from J, leaving 11 bases between.

This clonotype was detected many times. This chain uses TRBV6-1 with TRBJ2-3; 10 positions agree with TRBD2. Germline trimming cut 8 bases from V and 8 bases from J; bases unmatched to any gene: 22. Germline lookup yields CDR1 MNHNS and CDR2 SASEGT. The CDR3 runs 18 residues. The CDR3 DNA follows: TGTGCCAGCCAACCTGGGACTAGCGTTTCTAGGCACCTCCGTACGCAGTATTTT. This sequence encodes CASQPGTSVSRHLRTQYF.

The CDR3 region is CASSLARSGESEEQFF. The CDR3 DNA reads as TGTGCCAGCAGCTTAGCAAGAAGCGGCGAGAGCGAGGAGCAGTTCTTC. The chain employs TRBV7-8 and TRBJ2-1; D is possibly TRBD2 (5 bases). Germline lookup yields CDR1 SGHVS and CDR2 FQNEAQ. The CDR3 runs 16 residues. V was shortened by 0 bases and J by 10 bases, with 19 bases between the two germline ends.

This clonotype has ten or more counts. The rearrangement joins TRBV20-1 to TRBJ2-1; no firm D call. The length of the CDR3 is 15 residues. The germline CDR1 and CDR2 sequences are DFQATT and SNEGSKA (reference sequence). Trimming removed 1 base at V and 0 bases at J, with 10 bases between. CDR3 nucleotide sequence: TGCAGTGCTAGAGGCCTGGAGAGCTCCTACAATGAGCAGTTCTTC. It encodes CSARGLESSYNEQFF.

On this clonotype itself: This CDR3 is missing its conserved last phenylalanine or tryptophan, likely due to a read error. The DNA is omitted, as the CDR3 cannot be located on it reliably, and the CDR3 follows TCRdb's listing. The V gene is TRBV2, the J gene TRBJ1-2; the DNA was not used to check the table's D call, TRBD1. The CDR3 sequence runs 16 residues, both termini included. The germline V gene encodes CDR1 SNHLY and CDR2 FYNNEI. The CDR3 here is CASSPKPGTRILSSPL.